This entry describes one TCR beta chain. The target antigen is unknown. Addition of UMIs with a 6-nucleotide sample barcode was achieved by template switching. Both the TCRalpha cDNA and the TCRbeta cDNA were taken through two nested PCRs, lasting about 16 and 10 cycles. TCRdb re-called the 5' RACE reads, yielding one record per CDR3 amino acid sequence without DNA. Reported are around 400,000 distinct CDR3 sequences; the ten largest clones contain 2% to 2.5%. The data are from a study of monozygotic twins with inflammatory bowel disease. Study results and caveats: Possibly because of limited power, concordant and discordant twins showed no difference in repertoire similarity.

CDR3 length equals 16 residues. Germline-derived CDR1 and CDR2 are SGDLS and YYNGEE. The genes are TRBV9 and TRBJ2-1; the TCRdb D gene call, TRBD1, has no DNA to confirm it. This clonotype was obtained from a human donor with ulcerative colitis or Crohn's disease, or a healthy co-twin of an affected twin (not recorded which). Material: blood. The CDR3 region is CASSVAGGQVYNEQFF.